The 21 T cell receptor beta chains below were found in one sample sequenced in a study of regulatory T cells in long-lasting Graves disease. According to the study, TCR beta libraries were built with iRepertoire HTBI primers and CDR3-region Arm-PCR. TCRdb recomputed calls from the multiplex PCR reads with MiXCR, one row per CDR3 protein. This table has around 500,000 distinct CDR3 sequences, 12% appearing once. Time point in this sample: newly diagnosed GD, antithyroid drugs for less than 3 months. PBMCs provided the RNA from which the TCR library was made. The same specimen was also included in a second study, on T cells in Graves' hyperthyroidism and ophthalmopathy.

The sequenced sample was peripheral blood mononuclear cells (PBMCs), obtained at new diagnosis, from a patient treated with antithyroid drugs. Receptors were obtained from a woman in her 30s with Graves disease.

The chain links TRBV28 to TRBJ1-1, with 7 bases aligning to TRBD1. CDR1 is MDHEN, CDR2 SYDVKM, per germline. CDR3 size: 16 residues. The ends lost 6 bases at V and 3 bases at J; junction bases unmatched: 13. CDR3 nucleotides: TGTGCCAGCAGCCCAGGGGGTGTCACGAGGTACACTGAAGCTTTCTTT. It codes for CASSPGGVTRYTEAFF.

Ten or more counts support this clonotype. V and J are TRBV3-1 and TRBJ2-2; D possibly matches TRBD1 or TRBD2 (5 bases each). The CDR3 loop spans 16 amino acids. Trimming removed 3 bases at V and 0 bases at J, with 11 bases between. Per germline, CDR1 LGHDT and CDR2 YNNKEL (reference sequence). This CDR3 reads CASSHPGTANTGELFF. CDR3 DNA: TGTGCCAGCAGCCACCCCGGGACGGCGAACACCGGGGAGCTGTTTTTT.

This clonotype has at least ten counts. The chain combines TRBV6-2 or TRBV6-3 with TRBJ1-5; possible D gene TRBD1, 5 bases. The CDR3 runs to 16 residues. In germline, CDR1 is MNHEY, CDR2 SVGEGT. Deletions cut 2 bases from V and 5 bases from J, with 16 bases between. The CDR3 reads CASSYPFRAGHQPQHF. CDR3 sequence (DNA): TGTGCCAGCAGTTACCCTTTCCGGGCGGGACATCAGCCCCAGCATTTT.

This clonotype came up a few times. This chain connects TRBV4-3 to TRBJ2-7, with 13 bases that match TRBD2. The CDR3 is 20 residues long. CDR1 is LGHNA, CDR2 YSLEER, per germline. After removal of 4 bases from V and 3 bases from J, the junction contained 18 bases not matched to a gene. In nucleotides, the CDR3 is TGCGCCAGCAGCCGACTCACGACCGGGACTAGCGGGACCACCGGCTACGAGCAGTACTTC. Protein sequence: CASSRLTTGTSGTTGYEQYF.

This clonotype came up many times. The CDR3 sequence is CATSRDFGYEQYF. As DNA, the CDR3 is TGTGCCACCAGCAGAGATTTTGGCTACGAGCAGTACTTC. This chain links TRBV15 with TRBJ2-7; D is unclear. This CDR3 contains 13 residues. Germline-derived CDR1 and CDR2 are LNHNV and YYDKDF (reference sequence). Trimming removed 0 bases from V and 3 bases from J, with 6 bases in between.

This clonotype was counted ten times or more. The V and J genes are TRBV2 and TRBJ2-5; TRBD2 matches 15 bases. V lost 6 bases, J lost 4 bases, and 6 bases stayed unmatched. The CDR3 has 16 residues. The germline V gene encodes CDR1 SNHLY and CDR2 FYNNEI. The CDR3 sequence is CASSLRTSGGGETQYF. The DNA for the CDR3 is TGTGCCAGCAGCCTTAGGACTAGCGGGGGGGGAGAGACCCAGTACTTC.

On this clonotype itself: A much larger clone sits a single nucleotide away, making a read error possible. The V and J genes are TRBV10-3 and TRBJ2-7; D ambiguous. Germline CDR1 reads ENHRY; CDR2 reads SYGVKD. The CDR3 sequence is 12 residues long. The germline V and J ends were trimmed by 1 base and 0 bases, with 1 base remaining between them. The CDR3 loop reads CAISEYSYEQYF. Written as DNA, the CDR3 is TGTGCCATCAGTGAGTACTCCTACGAGCAGTACTTC.

As for this clonotype: This may be a read error, as it is one base from a much larger clone. The chain carries TRBV5-1 and TRBJ1-1; D gene uncertain. The CDR3 is 16 residues long. Germline V lookup: CDR1 SGHRS, CDR2 YFSETQ. CDR3 sequence reads: CASSLAVGPMNTEDFF. The CDR3 DNA is TGCGCCAGCAGCTTGGCCGTCGGCCCCATGAACACTGAAGATTTCTTT.

This clonotype was found many times. The CDR3 protein is CSVYSGSEQYF. CDR3 sequence (DNA): TGCAGCGTTTACTCAGGGTCCGAGCAGTACTTC. This chain connects TRBV29-1 to TRBJ2-7; a weak D match, TRBD1 (5 bases). CDR1 is SQVTM and CDR2 is ANQGSEA in the germline V gene. The CDR3 runs to 11 residues. Trimming took off 5 bases at V and 6 bases at J, with 11 bases between the two ends.

This clonotype showed up many times. CDR3 bases: TGCAGTGCTCCCAAGGCAAACACTGAAGCTTTCTTT. Protein: CSAPKANTEAFF. The V gene is TRBV20-1, the J gene TRBJ1-1; D gene unclear. The germline V gene encodes CDR1 DFQATT and CDR2 SNEGSKA (reference sequence). This CDR3 comprises 12 residues. Trimming removed 5 bases at V and 2 bases at J, with 9 bases between.

This clonotype was counted at least ten times. J is TRBJ2-3 and V is TRBV27, with D uncertain. Germline-derived CDR1 and CDR2 are MNHEY and SMNVEV (reference sequence). V dropped 5 bases and J dropped 8 bases, with 17 bases sitting between them. CDR3 length equals 14 residues. The CDR3 DNA sequence: TGTGCCAGCAGTCCATACTTCCCGCGGACTACGCAGTATTTT. The encoded protein is CASSPYFPRTTQYF.

V is TRBV6-2 or TRBV6-3 and J is TRBJ1-5; D is possibly TRBD1 (6 bases). The CDR3 totals 14 residues. Trimming shortened V by 7 bases and J by 6 bases, and 16 bases separated the two germline ends. Germline CDR1 reads MNHEY; CDR2 reads SVGEGT. The DNA for the CDR3 is TGTGCCAGCAAAATAGGGGGAACGGGTCAGCCCCAGCATTTT. It translates to CASKIGGTGQPQHF.

This clonotype was observed many times. This chain connects TRBV2 to TRBJ2-5; D call uncertain. The CDR3 runs to 13 residues. Trimming took 8 bases from V and 4 from J, leaving 14 bases between them. The germline gives CDR1 SNHLY, CDR2 FYNNEI. In DNA form, the CDR3 reads TGTGCCAGCCGGGCGTCCCAAGTAGAGACCCAGTACTTC. Protein product: CASRASQVETQYF.

J is TRBJ1-2 and V is TRBV5-5, with D tentatively TRBD1 (5 bases). The CDR3 loop spans 15 amino acids. The V gene lost 0 bases and the J gene lost 5 bases, with 14 bases spanning the gap. Germline V gene sequence: CDR1 SGHKS, CDR2 YYEKEE (reference sequence). CDR3 region: CASSLEDILPYGYTF. The CDR3 bases are TGTGCCAGCAGCTTGGAGGACATATTACCTTATGGCTACACCTTC. Looking up the rest from reference TRBV5-5 and TRBJ1-2 gives the full variable domain: DAGVTQSPTHLIKTRGQQVTLRCSPISGHKSVSWYQQVLGQGPQFIFQYYEKEERGRGNFPDRFSARQFPNYSSELNVNALLLGDSALYLCASSLEDILPYGYTFGSGTRLTVV.

V and J are TRBV29-1 and TRBJ1-2; TRBD1 matches at 8 bases. CDR1 is SQVTM, CDR2 ANQGSEA, per germline. The CDR3 covers 14 residues. With V trimmed by 6 bases and J by 4 bases, 10 bases remained unmatched. DNA for the CDR3: TGCAGCGTCGCTGGACAGGGAGAGAGCTATGGCTACACCTTC. Amino acids: CSVAGQGESYGYTF.

This clonotype was observed a handful of times. The chain joins TRBV20-1 to TRBJ2-7; D may match TRBD1 or TRBD2 (5 bases each). Germline V gives CDR1 DFQATT, CDR2 SNEGSKA (reference sequence). The CDR3 has 12 amino acids. With 2 bases removed from V and 7 bases from J, the gap between germline ends came to 12 bases. CDR3 sequence: CSARKGDREQYF. In DNA, the CDR3 is TGCAGTGCTAGAAAGGGAGACAGAGAGCAGTACTTC.

This clonotype was counted many times. CDR3 region: CASSEAGRPQYF. CDR3 bases: TGTGCCAGCAGTGAAGCCGGACGTCCCCAGTACTTC. The V and J genes are TRBV2 and TRBJ2-5; D gene ambiguous. Between the trimmed V and J ends, which lost 0 bases and 9 bases, there was a span of 8 bases. CDR1 SNHLY and CDR2 FYNNEI come from the germline V gene. This CDR3 spans 12 amino acids.

Ten or more counts support this clonotype. The V and J genes are TRBV19 and TRBJ1-5; D unresolved. The V gene lost 5 bases and the J gene lost 0 bases, with 8 bases spanning the gap. CDR1 is LNHDA and CDR2 is SQIVND in the germline V gene (reference sequence). The CDR3 loop spans 14 amino acids. CDR3 sequence (DNA): TGTGCCAGTAGTCAGCTCCTTAGCAATCAGCCCCAGCATTTT. Translating gives CASSQLLSNQPQHF.

This clonotype was seen at least ten times. The chain has TRBV5-1 and TRBJ2-1; TRBD1 agrees at 7 bases. The ends lost 4 bases at V and 6 bases at J; junction bases unmatched: 4. Germline CDR1 SGHRS, CDR2 YFSETQ. This CDR3 region has 13 residues. The CDR3 DNA reads TGCGCCAGCAGCGAGAGGACAGGCAATGAGCAGTTCTTC. Translating it yields CASSERTGNEQFF.

Ten or more counts support this clonotype. This chain uses TRBV7-2 with TRBJ1-2; D gene uncertain. The length of the CDR3 is 13 residues. V lost 6 bases and J lost 3, with 11 bases in between. Germline V gives CDR1 SGHTA, CDR2 FQGNSA. CDR3 amino acids: CASRGPDYYGYTF. The CDR3 DNA is TGTGCCAGCAGAGGCCCCGACTACTATGGCTACACCTTC.

This clonotype was picked up many times. The chain employs TRBV7-2 and TRBJ2-7, with D possibly matching TRBD1 (5 bases). The CDR3 runs 19 residues. Trimming took 1 base from V and 0 from J, leaving 22 bases between them. CDR1 and CDR2 (germline): SGHTA, FQGNSA. The CDR3 nucleotides are TGTGCCAGCAGCTTAGTTTTTACAGGAGTTTCGCCTTACTCCTACGAGCAGTACTTC. It encodes CASSLVFTGVSPYSYEQYF. The whole variable domain, filled in from reference TRBV7-2 and TRBJ2-7, reads GAGVSQSPSNKVTEKGKDVELRCDPISGHTALYWYRQSLGQGLEFLIYFQGNSAPDKSGLPSDRFSAERTGGSVSTLTIQRTQQEDSAVYLCASSLVFTGVSPYSYEQYFGPGTRLTVT.